This TCR beta chain originates from a study of vaccination effects on CD4 cells after COVID-19. Notes on the study in general: Researchers report that only 1 of 255 vaccine-induced clones in healthy vaccinees cross-reacted with common cold coronaviruses.

A note on this clone: Its antigen is undetermined.

The ends were cut back, 8 bases at V and 4 bases at J, with 14 bases in the middle. Germline-derived CDR1 and CDR2 are SNHLY and FYNNEI. The CDR3 is made up of 13 amino acids. Libraries were prepared by immunoSEQ multiplex PCR; TCRdb keeps only in-frame clonotypes and omits some of them. The sample has about 68,000 clones; about 80% are singletons. Before sequencing took place, the ViraFEST assay used viral peptide pools to expand antigen-specific CD4+ T cells. Once cultured for about 9 days, the cells underwent separation to obtain CD4+ T cells. Nucleocapsid antibodies were negative in the vaccine recipients, who had never had SARS-CoV-2 infection. Culturing of a few million PBMC per well took place with approximately 9.3 IU/ml IL-2 and about 9.3 ug/ml peptides.

This specimen was CD4+ T cells from PBMCs cultured with SARS-CoV-2 spike peptides, taken before COVID-19 vaccination. The clonotype comes from a human donor who received a COVID-19 vaccine. V and J are TRBV2 and TRBJ1-1; D possibly corresponds to TRBD1 (5 bases). In DNA form, the CDR3 reads TGTGCCAGCCGCCGGGCAGGGAGCACTGAAGCTTTCTTT. This gives the protein CASRRAGSTEAFF.